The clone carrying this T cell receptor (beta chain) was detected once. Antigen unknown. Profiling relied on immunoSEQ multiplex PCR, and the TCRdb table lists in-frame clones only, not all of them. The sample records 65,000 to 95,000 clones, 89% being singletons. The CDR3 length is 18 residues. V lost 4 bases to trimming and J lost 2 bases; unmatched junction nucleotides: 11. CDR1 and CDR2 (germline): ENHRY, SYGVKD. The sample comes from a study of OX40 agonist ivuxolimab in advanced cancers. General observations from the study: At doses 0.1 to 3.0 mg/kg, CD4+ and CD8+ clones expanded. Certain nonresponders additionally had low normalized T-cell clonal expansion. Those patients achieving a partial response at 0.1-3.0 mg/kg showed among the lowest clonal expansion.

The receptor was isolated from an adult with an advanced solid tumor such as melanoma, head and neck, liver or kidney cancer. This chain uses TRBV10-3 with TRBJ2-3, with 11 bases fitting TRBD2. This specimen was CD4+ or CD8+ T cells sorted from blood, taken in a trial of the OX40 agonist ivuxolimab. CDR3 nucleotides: TGTGCCATCAGTGCGCCGCGGGGACTAGCGGATGACACAGATACGCAGTATTTT. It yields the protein CAISAPRGLADDTDTQYF.